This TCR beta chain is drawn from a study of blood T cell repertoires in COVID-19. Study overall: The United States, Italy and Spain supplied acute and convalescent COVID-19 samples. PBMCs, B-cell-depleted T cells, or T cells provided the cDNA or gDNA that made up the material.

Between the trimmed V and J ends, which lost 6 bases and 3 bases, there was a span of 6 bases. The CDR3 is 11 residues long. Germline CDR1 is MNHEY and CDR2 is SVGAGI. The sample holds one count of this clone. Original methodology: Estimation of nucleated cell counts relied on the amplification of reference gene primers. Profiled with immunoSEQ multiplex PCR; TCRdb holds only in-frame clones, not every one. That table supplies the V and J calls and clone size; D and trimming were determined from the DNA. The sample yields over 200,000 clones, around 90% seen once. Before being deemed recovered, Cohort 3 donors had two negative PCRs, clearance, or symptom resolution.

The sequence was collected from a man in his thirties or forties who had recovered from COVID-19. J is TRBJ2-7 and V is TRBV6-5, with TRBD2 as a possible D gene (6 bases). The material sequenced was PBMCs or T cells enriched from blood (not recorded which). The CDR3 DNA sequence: TGTGCCAGCAGGGGGGGCTACGAGCAGTACTTC. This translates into CASRGGYEQYF.